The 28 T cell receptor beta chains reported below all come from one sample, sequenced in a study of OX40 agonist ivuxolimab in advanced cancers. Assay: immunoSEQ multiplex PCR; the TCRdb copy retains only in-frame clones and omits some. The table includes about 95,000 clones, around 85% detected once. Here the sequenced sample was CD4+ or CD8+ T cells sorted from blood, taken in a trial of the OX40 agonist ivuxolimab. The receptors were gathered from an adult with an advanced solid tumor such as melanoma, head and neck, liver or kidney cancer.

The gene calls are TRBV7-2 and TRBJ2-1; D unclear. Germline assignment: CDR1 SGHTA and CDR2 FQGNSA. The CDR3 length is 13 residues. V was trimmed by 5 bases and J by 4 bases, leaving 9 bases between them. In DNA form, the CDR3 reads TGTGCCAGCAGCCTCGGACGTTACAATGAGCAGTTCTTC. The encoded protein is CASSLGRYNEQFF.

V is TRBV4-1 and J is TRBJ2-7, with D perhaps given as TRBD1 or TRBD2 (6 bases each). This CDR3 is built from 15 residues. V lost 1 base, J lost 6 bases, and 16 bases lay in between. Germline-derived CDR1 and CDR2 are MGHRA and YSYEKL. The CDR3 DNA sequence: TGCGCCAGCAGCCAAGTCGGGCACAGGGAGGTCGAGCAGTACTTC. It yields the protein CASSQVGHREVEQYF.

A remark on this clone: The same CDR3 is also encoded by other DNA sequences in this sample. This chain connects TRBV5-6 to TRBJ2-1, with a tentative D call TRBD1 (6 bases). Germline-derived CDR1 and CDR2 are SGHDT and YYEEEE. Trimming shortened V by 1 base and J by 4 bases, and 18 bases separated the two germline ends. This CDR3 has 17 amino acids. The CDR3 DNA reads TGTGCCAGCAGCTTGCGGACAGCCAGCGCCCTGTACAATGAGCAGTTCTTC. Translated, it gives CASSLRTASALYNEQFF.

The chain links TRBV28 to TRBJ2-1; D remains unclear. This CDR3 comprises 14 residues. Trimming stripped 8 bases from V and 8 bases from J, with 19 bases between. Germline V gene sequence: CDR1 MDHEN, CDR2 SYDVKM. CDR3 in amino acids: CASSRRTRGDEQFF. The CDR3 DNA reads TGTGCCAGCTCCCGAAGGACCCGAGGCGATGAGCAGTTCTTC.

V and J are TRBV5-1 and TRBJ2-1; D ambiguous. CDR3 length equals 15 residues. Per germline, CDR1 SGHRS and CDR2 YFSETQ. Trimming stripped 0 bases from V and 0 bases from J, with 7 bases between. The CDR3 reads CASSLGWSSYNEQFF. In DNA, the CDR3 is TGCGCCAGCAGCTTGGGATGGAGCTCCTACAATGAGCAGTTCTTC.

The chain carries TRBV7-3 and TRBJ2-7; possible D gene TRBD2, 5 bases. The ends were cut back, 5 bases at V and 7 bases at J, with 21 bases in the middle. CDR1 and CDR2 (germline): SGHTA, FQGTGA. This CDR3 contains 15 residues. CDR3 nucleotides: TGTGCCAGCAGCCGCAAGCGGAAAAAGACGTGGGAGCAGTACTTC. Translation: CASSRKRKKTWEQYF.

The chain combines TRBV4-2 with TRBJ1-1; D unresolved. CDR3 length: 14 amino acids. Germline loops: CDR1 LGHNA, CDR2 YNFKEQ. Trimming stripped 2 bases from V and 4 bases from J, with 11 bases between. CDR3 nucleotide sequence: TGTGCCAGCAGCCAAACCTACAGTGTCACTGAAGCTTTCTTT. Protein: CASSQTYSVTEAFF.

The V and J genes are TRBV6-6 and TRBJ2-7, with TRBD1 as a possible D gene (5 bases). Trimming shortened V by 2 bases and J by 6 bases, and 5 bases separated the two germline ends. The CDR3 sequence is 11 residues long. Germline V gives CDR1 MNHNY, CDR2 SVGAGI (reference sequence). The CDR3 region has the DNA TGTGCCAGCAGTTACCAGGGCGAGCAGTACTTC. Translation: CASSYQGEQYF.

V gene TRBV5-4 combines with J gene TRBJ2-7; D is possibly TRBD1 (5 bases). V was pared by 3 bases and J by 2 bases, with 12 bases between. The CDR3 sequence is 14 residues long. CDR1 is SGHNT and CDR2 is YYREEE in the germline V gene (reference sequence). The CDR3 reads CASSSQAIAYEQYF. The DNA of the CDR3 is TGTGCCAGCAGCTCACAGGCCATCGCCTACGAGCAGTACTTC.

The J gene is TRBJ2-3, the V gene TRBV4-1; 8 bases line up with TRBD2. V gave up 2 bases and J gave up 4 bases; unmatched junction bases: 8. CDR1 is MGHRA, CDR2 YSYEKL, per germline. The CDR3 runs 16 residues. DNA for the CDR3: TGCGCCAGCAGCCAATGGGCGGGAGGAGAGGCAGATACGCAGTATTTT. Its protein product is CASSQWAGGEADTQYF.

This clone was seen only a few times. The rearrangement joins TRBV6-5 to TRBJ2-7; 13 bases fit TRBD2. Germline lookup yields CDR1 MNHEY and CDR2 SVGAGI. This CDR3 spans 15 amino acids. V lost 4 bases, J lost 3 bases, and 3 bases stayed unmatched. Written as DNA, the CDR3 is TGTGCCAGCAGTTGGACTAGCGGGAGTCACTACGAGCAGTACTTC. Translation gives CASSWTSGSHYEQYF.

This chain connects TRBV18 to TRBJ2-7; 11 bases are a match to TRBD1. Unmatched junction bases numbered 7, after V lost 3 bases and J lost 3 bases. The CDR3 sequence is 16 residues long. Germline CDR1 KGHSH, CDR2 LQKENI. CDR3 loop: CASSPPGQGANYEQYF. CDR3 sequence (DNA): TGTGCCAGCTCACCTCCAGGACAGGGGGCCAACTACGAGCAGTACTTC.

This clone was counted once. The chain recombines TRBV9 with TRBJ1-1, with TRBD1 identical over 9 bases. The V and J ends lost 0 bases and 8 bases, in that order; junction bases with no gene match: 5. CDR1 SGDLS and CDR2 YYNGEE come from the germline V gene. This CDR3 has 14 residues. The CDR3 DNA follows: TGTGCCAGCAGCGTAGTGGGGACAGGGAAAGAAGCTTTCTTT. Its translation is CASSVVGTGKEAFF.

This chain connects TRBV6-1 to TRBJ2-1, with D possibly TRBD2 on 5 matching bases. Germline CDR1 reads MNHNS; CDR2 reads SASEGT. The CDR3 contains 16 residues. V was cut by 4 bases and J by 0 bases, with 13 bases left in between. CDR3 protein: CASSALRGSSYNEQFF. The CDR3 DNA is TGTGCCAGCAGTGCTCTACGGGGAAGCTCCTACAATGAGCAGTTCTTC.

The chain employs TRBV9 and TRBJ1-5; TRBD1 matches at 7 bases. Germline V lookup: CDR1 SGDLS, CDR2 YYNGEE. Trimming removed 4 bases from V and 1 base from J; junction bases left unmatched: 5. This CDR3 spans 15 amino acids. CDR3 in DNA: TGTGCCAGCAGCCGTACAGGGGCGAGCAATCAGCCCCAGCATTTT. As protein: CASSRTGASNQPQHF.

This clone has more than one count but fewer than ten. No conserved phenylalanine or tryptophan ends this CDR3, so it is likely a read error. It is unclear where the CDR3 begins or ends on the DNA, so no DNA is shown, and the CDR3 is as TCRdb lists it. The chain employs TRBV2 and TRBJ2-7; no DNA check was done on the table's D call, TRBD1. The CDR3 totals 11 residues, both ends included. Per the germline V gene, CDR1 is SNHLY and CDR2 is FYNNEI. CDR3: CASRTTGGVKC.

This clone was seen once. Here the CDR3 DNA reads TGTGCCAGCAGCTTAGGTTCCATTTGGGACGAGCAGTACTTC. This translates into CASSLGSIWDEQYF. The gene calls are TRBV7-9 and TRBJ2-5; D is unresolved. The J call may be in error: the DNA end matches TRBJ2-7 better. CDR3 length: 14 amino acids. CDR1 is SEHNR, CDR2 FQNEAQ, per germline (reference sequence).

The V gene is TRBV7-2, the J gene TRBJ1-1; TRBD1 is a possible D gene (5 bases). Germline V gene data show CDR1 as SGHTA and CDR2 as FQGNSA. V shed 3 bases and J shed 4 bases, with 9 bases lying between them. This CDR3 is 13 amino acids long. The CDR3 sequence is CASSFAGSTEAFF. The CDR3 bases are TGTGCCAGCAGCTTCGCAGGGAGCACTGAAGCTTTCTTT.

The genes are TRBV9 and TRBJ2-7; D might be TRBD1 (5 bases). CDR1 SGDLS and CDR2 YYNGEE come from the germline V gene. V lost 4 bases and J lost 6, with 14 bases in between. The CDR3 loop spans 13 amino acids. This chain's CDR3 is CASSPVDRGEQYF. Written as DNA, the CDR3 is TGTGCCAGCAGCCCCGTCGACAGAGGCGAGCAGTACTTC. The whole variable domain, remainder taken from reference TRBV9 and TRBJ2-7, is DSGVTQTPKHLITATGQRVTLRCSPRSGDLSVYWYQQSLDQGLQFLIQYYNGEERAKGNILERFSAQQFPDLHSELNLSSLELGDSALYFCASSPVDRGEQYFGPGTRLTVT.

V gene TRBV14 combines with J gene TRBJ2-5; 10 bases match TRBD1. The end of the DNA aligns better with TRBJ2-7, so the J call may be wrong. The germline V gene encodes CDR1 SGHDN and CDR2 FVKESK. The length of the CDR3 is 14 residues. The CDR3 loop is CASSRLGQGNEQYF. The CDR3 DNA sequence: TGTGCCAGCAGCCGCCTGGGACAGGGGAACGAGCAGTACTTC.

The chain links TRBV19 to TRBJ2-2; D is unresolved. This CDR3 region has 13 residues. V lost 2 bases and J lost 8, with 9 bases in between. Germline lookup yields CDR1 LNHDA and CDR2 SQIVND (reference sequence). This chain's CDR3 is CASSIPPGGELFF. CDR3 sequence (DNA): TGTGCCAGTAGTATACCGCCAGGTGGGGAGCTGTTTTTT. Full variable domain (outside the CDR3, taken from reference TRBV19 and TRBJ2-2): DGGITQSPKYLFRKEGQNVTLSCEQNLNHDAMYWYRQDPGQGLRLIYYSQIVNDFQKGDIAEGYSVSREKKESFPLTVTSAQKNPTAFYLCASSIPPGGELFFGEGSRLTVL.

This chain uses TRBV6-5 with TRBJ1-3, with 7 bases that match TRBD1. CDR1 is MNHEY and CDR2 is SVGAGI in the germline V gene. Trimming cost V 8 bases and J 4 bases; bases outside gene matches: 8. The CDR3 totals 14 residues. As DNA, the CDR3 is TGTGCCAGCGGCGCAGGGGGGGAAGGAAACACCATATATTTT. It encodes CASGAGGEGNTIYF.

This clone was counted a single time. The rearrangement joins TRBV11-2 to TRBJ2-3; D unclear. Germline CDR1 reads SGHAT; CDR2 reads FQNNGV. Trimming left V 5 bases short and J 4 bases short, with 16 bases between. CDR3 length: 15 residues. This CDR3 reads CASSLGPGRPDTQYF. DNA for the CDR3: TGTGCCAGCAGCCTAGGGCCAGGTAGACCAGATACGCAGTATTTT.

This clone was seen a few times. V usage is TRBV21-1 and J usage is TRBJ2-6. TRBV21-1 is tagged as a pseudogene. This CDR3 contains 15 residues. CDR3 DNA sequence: TGTGCCAGCAGCAAAGAGGACTCTGGGGCCAACGTCCTGACTTTC. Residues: CASSKEDSGANVLTF.

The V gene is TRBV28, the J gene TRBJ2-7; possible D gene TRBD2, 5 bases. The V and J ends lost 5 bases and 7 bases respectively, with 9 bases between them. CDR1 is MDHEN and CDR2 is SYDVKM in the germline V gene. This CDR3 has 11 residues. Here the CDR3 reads CASSEGKEQYF. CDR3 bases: TGTGCCAGCAGTGAGGGCAAGGAGCAGTACTTC.

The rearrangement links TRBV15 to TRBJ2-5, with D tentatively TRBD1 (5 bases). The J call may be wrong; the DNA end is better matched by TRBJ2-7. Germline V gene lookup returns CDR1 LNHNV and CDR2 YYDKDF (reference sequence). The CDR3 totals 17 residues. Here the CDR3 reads CATSSGQGTNSPYEQYF. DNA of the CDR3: TGTGCCACCAGCAGTGGGCAGGGCACAAACTCCCCTTACGAGCAGTACTTC.

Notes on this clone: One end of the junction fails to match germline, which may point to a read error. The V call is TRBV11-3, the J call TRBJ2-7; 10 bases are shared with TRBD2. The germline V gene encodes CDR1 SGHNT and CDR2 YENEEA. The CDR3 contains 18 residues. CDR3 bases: TGTACCAGCAGCTTAGATGGCTTTGCGGGACTAGCGACCCACGAGCAGTACTTC. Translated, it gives CTSSLDGFAGLATHEQYF.

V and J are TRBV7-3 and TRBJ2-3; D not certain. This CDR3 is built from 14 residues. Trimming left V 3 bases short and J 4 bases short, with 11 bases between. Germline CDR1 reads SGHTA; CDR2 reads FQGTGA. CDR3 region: CASSLLGVADTQYF. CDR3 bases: TGTGCCAGCAGCTTGTTAGGTGTGGCAGATACGCAGTATTTT.